Given below is one T cell receptor (beta chain) in context. Seattle patients were enrolled while actively infected and followed longitudinally. In the authors' methods: Amplification with reference gene primers provided the estimates of nucleated cell counts. TCRdb keeps only in-frame clones here, not all; method: immunoSEQ multiplex PCR. V and J calls and clone size are copied from that table; D and trimming were computed from the DNA. The sample contains under 200,000 clones, approximately 80% of which appear only once. This record comes from a study of blood T cell repertoires in COVID-19. Whole-study context: Sites across the United States, Italy and Spain contributed samples from acute and convalescent COVID-19. In each case, the material was cDNA or gDNA derived from T cells, B-cell-depleted T cells, or PBMCs.

This CDR3 is 14 amino acids long. V dropped 6 bases and J dropped 10 bases, with 16 bases sitting between them. CDR1 and CDR2 from the germline V gene are SNHLY and FYNNEI. The sequenced sample was peripheral blood. The receptor's source is a woman older than 75 with COVID-19, enrolled during active disease. V is TRBV2 and J is TRBJ1-6, with no clear D. The CDR3 region is CASSVSDSRSPLHF. DNA for the CDR3: TGTGCCAGCAGCGTGTCAGATTCGAGGTCACCCCTCCACTTT.